Listed below are T cell receptor beta chains from one sample, sequenced in a study of T cell responses to AZD1222 COVID-19 vaccine. Generated by immunoSEQ multiplex PCR, the TCRdb table keeps only in-frame clones and is missing some. The data show 160,000 or so clones, 85% to 95% seen once. The starting material was peripheral blood, obtained on day 0 of AZD1222 vaccination. Every receptor here comes from an adult in good health. The CDR3 runs from the conserved cysteine through the conserved F or W. D genes are given only for firm matches. Clone sizes are given selectively: once, few, many, or a class where the clone is expanded.

j_call,v_call,clone_size,d_call,cdr3_nt,cdr3_aa
TRBJ2-3,TRBV5-6,once,TRBD2,TGTGCCAGCAGCGCCGGGACTAGCGGGAGTCTAGCGGATACGCAGTATTTT,CASSAGTSGSLADTQYF
TRBJ1-5,TRBV19,-,-,TGTGCCAGTAACACGGGGTCTCAGCCCCAGCATTTT,CASNTGSQPQHF
TRBJ2-7,TRBV6-6,-,-,TGTGCCAGCAGTTACTCTTCGGGGAGCTCCTACGAGCAGTACTTC,CASSYSSGSSYEQYF
TRBJ2-1,TRBV11-2,-,-,TGTGCCAGCAGCTTAGTAAGACAGGTCAATGAGCAGTTCTTC,CASSLVRQVNEQFF
TRBJ2-7,TRBV4-1,once,TRBD2,TGCGCCAGCAGCCAACTAGCGGACGGCTACGAGCAGTACTTC,CASSQLADGYEQYF
TRBJ1-2,TRBV3-1/TRBV3-2,-,TRBD1,TGTGCCAGCAGCCAGAGAGGGGGACAGGGGGCAGATGGCTACACCTTC,CASSQRGGQGADGYTF
TRBJ2-7,TRBV19,-,TRBD2,TGTGCCAGTAGTATTACTAGCGGGGCCTACGAGCAGTACTTC,CASSITSGAYEQYF
TRBJ1-1,TRBV7-9,-,TRBD1,TGTGCCAGCTCGCATCGGGCAGGGGGTAAATTAGCTTTCTTT,CASSHRAGGKLAFF
TRBJ2-7,TRBV7-9,-,-,TGTGCCAGCAGCCCAGAGATCCGGTTCTACGAGCAGTACTTC,CASSPEIRFYEQYF
TRBJ2-3,TRBV4-2,-,TRBD2,TGTGCCAGCAGCCACCAATTAGCGGGGGCCGGGGCAGATACGCAGTATTTT,CASSHQLAGAGADTQYF
TRBJ2-5,TRBV30,-,-,TGTGCCTGGAGTCTCGGGGCCCCCCAAGAGACCCAGTACTTC,CAWSLGAPQETQYF
TRBJ2-3,TRBV10-1,-,TRBD2,TGCGCCAGCAGTAATCTAGCGGGAGCGGATACGCAGTATTTT,CASSNLAGADTQYF
TRBJ2-7,TRBV12-3/TRBV12-4,-,-,TGTGCCAGCAGTTTACAAAAAAACGGCGAGCAGTACTTC,CASSLQKNGEQYF
TRBJ2-7,TRBV12-3/TRBV12-4,once,-,TGTGCCAGCACGAGTCCTCCATACTACGAGCAGTACTTC,CASTSPPYYEQYF
TRBJ1-2,TRBV5-1,-,-,TGCGCCAGCAGCGCCCCTGACAGGAGGGGCGATGGCTACACCTTC,CASSAPDRRGDGYTF
TRBJ1-1,TRBV11-2,-,-,TGTGCCAGCAGGAACCTCCAAGGGAGAGGCGAAAGCACTGAAGCTTTCTTT,CASRNLQGRGESTEAFF
TRBJ2-5,TRBV30,-,TRBD2,TGTGCCTGGAGTGTAGGGCTAGCGGGGCCAGAGACCCAGTACTTC,CAWSVGLAGPETQYF